What follows describes a single T cell receptor beta chain. The target antigen is unknown. The source of the sample is a study of CD8 T cells in ankylosing spondylitis. Overall study results and limits: Reactive arthritis synovial fluid and blood were previously reported to contain some motif variants. Researchers reportedly found disease-linked clones significantly enriched in matched ankylosing spondylitis synovial fluid.

The CDR3 runs to 14 residues. Germline CDR1 and CDR2: MGHDK and SYGVNS. Trimming removed 4 bases at V and 4 bases at J, with 11 bases between. TCRdb used MiXCR to reprocess the 5' RACE reads, holding one entry per CDR3 protein. The data hold 300,000 to 400,000 distinct CDR3 sequences, with 14% to 15% observed a single time. The origin of this receptor is a male donor with ankylosing spondylitis or in good health (not recorded which). This chain joins TRBV25-1 and TRBJ2-1; no clear D. Sequenced sample: blood, either unsorted or a sorted T cell fraction (not recorded which). The CDR3 loop is CASSGVLRYNEQFF. The CDR3 nucleotides read TGTGCCAGCAGTGGGGTACTAAGATACAATGAGCAGTTCTTC. The variable domain in full, with the rest retrieved from reference TRBV25-1 and TRBJ2-1, is EADIYQTPRYLVIGTGKKITLECSQTMGHDKMYWYQQDPGMELHLIHYSYGVNSTEKGDLSSESTVSRIRTEHFPLTLESARPSHTSQYLCASSGVLRYNEQFFGPGTRLTVL.